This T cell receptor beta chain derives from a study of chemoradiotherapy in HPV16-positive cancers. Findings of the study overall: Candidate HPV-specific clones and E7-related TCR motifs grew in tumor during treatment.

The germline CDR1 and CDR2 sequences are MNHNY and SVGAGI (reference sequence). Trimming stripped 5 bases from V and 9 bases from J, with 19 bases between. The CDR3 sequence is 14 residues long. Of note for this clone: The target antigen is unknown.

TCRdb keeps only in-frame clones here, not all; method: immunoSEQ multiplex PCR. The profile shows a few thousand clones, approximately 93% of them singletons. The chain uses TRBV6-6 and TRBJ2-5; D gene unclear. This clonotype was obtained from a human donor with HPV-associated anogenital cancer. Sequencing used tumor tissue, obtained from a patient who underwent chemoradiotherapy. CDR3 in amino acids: CASSDLVSPGAQYF. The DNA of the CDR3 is TGTGCCAGCAGTGACCTTGTAAGTCCTGGGGCCCAGTACTTC.